This entry lists 3 T cell receptor beta chains sequenced from one sample in a study of OX40 agonist ivuxolimab in advanced cancers. Assay used: immunoSEQ multiplex PCR; TCRdb lists only in-frame clones, some missing. The profile shows 20,000 to 25,000 clones, around 84% of them singletons. Specimen: CD4+ or CD8+ T cells sorted from blood, collected in a trial of the OX40 agonist ivuxolimab. Every receptor here comes from an adult with an advanced solid tumor such as melanoma, head and neck, liver or kidney cancer.

The chain employs TRBV5-5 and TRBJ1-1; D is unclear. Germline assignment: CDR1 SGHKS and CDR2 YYEKEE (reference sequence). V was trimmed by 1 base and J by 1 base, leaving 5 bases between them. CDR3 length equals 13 residues. DNA of the CDR3: TGTGCCAGCAGCTTGTGGGCGAACACTGAAGCTTTCTTT. Amino acid sequence: CASSLWANTEAFF.

The chain combines TRBV9 with TRBJ2-3; 11 nucleotides agree with TRBD2. Germline V gene sequence: CDR1 SGDLS, CDR2 YYNGEE. The CDR3 covers 15 residues. Trimming took 1 base from V and 7 from J; bases not matched to a gene: 5. The CDR3 sequence: CASSVSGTSGNTQYF. DNA of the CDR3: TGTGCCAGCAGCGTATCCGGGACTAGCGGAAATACGCAGTATTTT.

The J gene is TRBJ2-7, the V gene TRBV19; maybe TRBD2 (7 bases). Germline V gene sequence: CDR1 LNHDA, CDR2 SQIVND (reference sequence). The V end was cut by 2 bases, the J end by 3 bases, with 20 bases between. This CDR3 is 17 amino acids long. The CDR3 bases are TGTGCCAGTAGTATACGGGGGCTAGCGGACGTCAGCTACGAGCAGTACTTC. Protein: CASSIRGLADVSYEQYF.